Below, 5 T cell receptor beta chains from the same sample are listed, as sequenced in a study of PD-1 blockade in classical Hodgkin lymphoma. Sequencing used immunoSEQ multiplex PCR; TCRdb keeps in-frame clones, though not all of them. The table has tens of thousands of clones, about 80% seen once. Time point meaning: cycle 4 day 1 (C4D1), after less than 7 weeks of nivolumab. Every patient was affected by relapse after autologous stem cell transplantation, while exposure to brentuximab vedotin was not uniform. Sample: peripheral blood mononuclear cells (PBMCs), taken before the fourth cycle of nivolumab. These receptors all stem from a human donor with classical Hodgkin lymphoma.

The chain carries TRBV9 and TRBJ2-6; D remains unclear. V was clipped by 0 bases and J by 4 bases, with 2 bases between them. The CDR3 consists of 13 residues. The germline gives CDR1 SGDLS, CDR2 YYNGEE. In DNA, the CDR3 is TGTGCCAGCAGCGTAGCCGGGGCCAACGTCCTGACTTTC. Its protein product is CASSVAGANVLTF. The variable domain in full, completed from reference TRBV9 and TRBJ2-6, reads DSGVTQTPKHLITATGQRVTLRCSPRSGDLSVYWYQQSLDQGLQFLIQYYNGEERAKGNILERFSAQQFPDLHSELNLSSLELGDSALYFCASSVAGANVLTFGAGSRLTVL.

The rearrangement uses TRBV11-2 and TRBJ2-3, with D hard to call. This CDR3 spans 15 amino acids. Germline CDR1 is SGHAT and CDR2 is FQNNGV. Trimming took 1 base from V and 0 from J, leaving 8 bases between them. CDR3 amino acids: CASSLGTSSTDTQYF. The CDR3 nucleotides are TGTGCCAGCAGCTTAGGTACCTCTAGCACAGATACGCAGTATTTT.

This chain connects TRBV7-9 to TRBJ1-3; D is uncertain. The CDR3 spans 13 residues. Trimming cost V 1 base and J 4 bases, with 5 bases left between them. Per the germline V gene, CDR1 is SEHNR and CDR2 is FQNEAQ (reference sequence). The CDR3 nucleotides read TGTGCCAGCAGCTTAGATCCGGGAAACACCATATATTTT. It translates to CASSLDPGNTIYF.

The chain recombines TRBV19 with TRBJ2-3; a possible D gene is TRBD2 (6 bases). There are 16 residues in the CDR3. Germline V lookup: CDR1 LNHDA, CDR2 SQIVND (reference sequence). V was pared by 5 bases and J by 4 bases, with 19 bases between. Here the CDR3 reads CASSASRRGQPDTQYF. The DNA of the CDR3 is TGTGCCAGTAGTGCCAGCCGGCGGGGCCAACCAGATACGCAGTATTTT.

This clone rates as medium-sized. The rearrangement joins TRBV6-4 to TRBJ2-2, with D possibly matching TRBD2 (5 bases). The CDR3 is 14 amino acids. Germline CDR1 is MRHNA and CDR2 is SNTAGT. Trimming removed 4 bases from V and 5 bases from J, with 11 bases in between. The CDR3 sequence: CASSAGEMTGELFF. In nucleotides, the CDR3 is TGTGCCAGCAGTGCCGGGGAAATGACCGGGGAGCTGTTTTTT.